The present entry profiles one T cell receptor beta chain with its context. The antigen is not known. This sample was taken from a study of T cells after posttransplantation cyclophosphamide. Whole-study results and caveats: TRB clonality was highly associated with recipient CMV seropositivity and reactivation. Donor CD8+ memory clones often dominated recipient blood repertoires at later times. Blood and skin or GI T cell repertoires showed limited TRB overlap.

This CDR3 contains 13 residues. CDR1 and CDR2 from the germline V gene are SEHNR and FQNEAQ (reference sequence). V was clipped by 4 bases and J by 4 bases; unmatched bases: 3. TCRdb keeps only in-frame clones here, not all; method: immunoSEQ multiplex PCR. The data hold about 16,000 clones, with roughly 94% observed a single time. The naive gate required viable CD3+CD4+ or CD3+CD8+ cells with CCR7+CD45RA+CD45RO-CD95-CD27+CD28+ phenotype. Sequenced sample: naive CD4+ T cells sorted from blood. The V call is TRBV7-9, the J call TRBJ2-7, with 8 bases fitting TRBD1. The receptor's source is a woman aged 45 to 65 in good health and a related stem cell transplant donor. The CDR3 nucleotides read TGTGCCAGCAGCTGGACAGGGCTTTACGAGCAGTACTTC. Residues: CASSWTGLYEQYF.